Presented here are 10 T cell receptor beta chains from one specimen sequenced in a study of T cells in women clearing cervical HPV infection. The protocol was immunoSEQ multiplex PCR, while the TCRdb copy is restricted to in-frame clones and leaves out a portion. The sample's table shows some 30,000 clones. Source material: blood buffy coat. The receptors derive from a woman aged 18-69 years with a cervical HPV16 infection that either progressed to CIN3+ or cleared (not recorded which).

For this clone: The read halts 3 residues ahead of the CDR3 end, with the missing end drawn from the germline J gene. J is TRBJ2-7 and V is TRBV5-1; a possible D gene is TRBD1 (5 bases). The germline CDR1 and CDR2 sequences are SGHRS and YFSETQ. The V and J ends lost 0 bases and 2 bases respectively, with 9 bases between them. There are 14 residues in the CDR3. Incomplete CDR3 DNA: TGCGCCAGCAGCTTGGGACAGCTAACCTACGAG. Its translation is CASSLGQLTYE. The whole CDR3 is CASSLGQLTYEQYF.

Note on this clone: The read ends 3 residues shy of where the CDR3 ends; the end is completed using the germline J gene. The chain recombines TRBV24-1 with TRBJ1-6; the D gene is possibly TRBD1 (6 bases). V lost 4 bases to trimming and J lost 5 bases, with 8 bases between them. CDR3 length: 14 residues. From germline, CDR1 is KGHDR and CDR2 SFDVKD. The sequenced CDR3 bases are TGTGCCACCAGTGACGGACAGCATAATTCACCC. Translation gives CATSDGQHNSP. In full, the CDR3 reads CATSDGQHNSPLHF.

Incomplete CDR3 DNA: TGTGCCAGCATTGATCGAGGGACTAGCTATAATGAG. It yields the protein CASIDRGTSYNE. The whole CDR3 protein is CASIDRGTSYNEQFF. The V call is TRBV6-2 or TRBV6-3, the J call TRBJ2-1; TRBD2 agrees at 9 bases. The read ends 3 residues shy of where the CDR3 ends; the end is completed using the germline J gene. Trimming removed 7 bases from V and 7 bases from J; junction bases left unmatched: 11. The CDR3 consists of 15 residues. Per the germline V gene, CDR1 is MNHEY and CDR2 is SVGEGT.

About this clone itself: The read ends 3 residues early relative to the CDR3; the germline J gene fills the gap. The V gene is TRBV7-6, the J gene TRBJ2-1; TRBD1 matches 7 bases. CDR1 is SGHVS and CDR2 is FNYEAQ in the germline V gene. The CDR3 length is 14 residues. With 5 bases clipped from V and 4 bases from J, the junction kept 5 bases outside the gene matches. The CDR3 spells CASSGDSLYNEQFF. The sequenced CDR3 bases are TGTGCCAGCAGCGGGGACAGCCTTTACAATGAG.

As concerns this clone: The read terminates 3 residues before the CDR3 end, so the remaining end is supplied by the germline J gene. The rearrangement joins TRBV9 to TRBJ2-7; 8 nucleotides line up with TRBD2. The V gene end was trimmed by 0 bases and the J gene end by 6 bases; junction bases not matched to a gene: 5. The germline gives CDR1 SGDLS, CDR2 YYNGEE. The CDR3 totals 14 residues. This CDR3 is CASSVAGGPLEQYF. The part of the CDR3 DNA that was read is TGTGCCAGCAGCGTAGCGGGGGGGCCTCTCGAG. Supplemented by reference TRBV9 and TRBJ2-7, the full variable domain reads DSGVTQTPKHLITATGQRVTLRCSPRSGDLSVYWYQQSLDQGLQFLIQYYNGEERAKGNILERFSAQQFPDLHSELNLSSLELGDSALYFCASSVAGGPLEQYFGPGTRLTVT.

Regarding this clone: The CDR3 is cut off 3 residues early in the read; its end comes from the germline J gene. The chain carries TRBV5-1 and TRBJ2-7; 16 nucleotides line up with TRBD2. This CDR3 is built from 18 residues. V trimming: 3 bases; J trimming: 4 bases; junction bases outside the gene matches: 10. Germline V gene sequence: CDR1 SGHRS, CDR2 YFSETQ. This CDR3 reads CASSSWTGLAGGPYEQYF. The covered CDR3 bases are TGCGCCAGCAGCTCCTGGACGGGACTAGCGGGAGGGCCTTACGAG. Looking up the rest from reference TRBV5-1 and TRBJ2-7 gives the full variable domain: KAGVTQTPRYLIKTRGQQVTLSCSPISGHRSVSWYQQTPGQGLQFLFEYFSETQRNKGNFPGRFSGRQFSNSRSEMNVSTLELGDSALYLCASSSWTGLAGGPYEQYFGPGTRLTVT.

The CDR3 sequence is CSASGVTYEQYF. The CDR3 DNA, read in part, is TGCAGTGCTAGCGGTGTAACCTACGAG. The chain combines TRBV20-1 with TRBJ2-7; D gene uncertain. Coverage ceases 3 residues before the CDR3 finishes, and the germline J gene fills in the end. Trimming cost V 3 bases and J 2 bases, with 8 bases left between them. This CDR3 spans 12 amino acids. The germline CDR1 and CDR2 sequences are DFQATT and SNEGSKA (reference sequence).

CDR3 DNA, as far as it was read: TGCGCCAGCAGCTTGGAGGCAGGGGGAGGGCTAAATGAG. It encodes CASSLEAGGGLNE. The whole CDR3 sequence reads CASSLEAGGGLNEQFF. The chain uses TRBV5-1 and TRBJ2-1, with D tentatively TRBD1 or TRBD2 (7 bases each). With the read ending 3 residues before the CDR3 end, the germline J gene is used to fill in that end. The V end was cut by 0 bases, the J end by 7 bases, with 17 bases between. The CDR3 consists of 16 residues. Germline assignment: CDR1 SGHRS and CDR2 YFSETQ.

Comment on this clone: The read halts 3 residues ahead of the CDR3 end, with the missing end drawn from the germline J gene. The V gene is TRBV20-1, the J gene TRBJ2-7, with 7 bases identical to TRBD2. This CDR3 comprises 12 residues. Trimming took 0 bases from V and 4 from J; bases not matched to a gene: 0. CDR1 is DFQATT and CDR2 is SNEGSKA in the germline V gene (reference sequence). CDR3 bases read: TGCAGTGCTAGAGAGCGGGAGTACGAG. Encoded protein: CSAREREYE. The entire CDR3 protein is CSAREREYEQYF.

About this clone itself: Coverage ceases 3 residues before the CDR3 finishes, and the germline J gene fills in the end. The V and J genes are TRBV19 and TRBJ1-2, with D unclear. The CDR3 is 15 amino acids. The germline V and J ends were trimmed by 1 base and 4 bases, with 13 bases remaining between them. Germline loops: CDR1 LNHDA, CDR2 SQIVND (reference sequence). CDR3 bases read: TGTGCCAGTAGTATAGCTAACACAGAATCCTATGGC. Amino acid sequence: CASSIANTESYG. The full CDR3 protein is CASSIANTESYGYTF.